The clone carrying this T cell receptor beta chain has ten or more counts. Its antigen is as yet unknown. MiXCR, run by TCRdb on the RT-PCR reads, gives a single entry per CDR3 protein. The sample shows about 180,000 distinct CDR3 sequences, about 10% of them seen only once. Germline V gives CDR1 DFQATT, CDR2 SNEGSKA (reference sequence). CDR3 length: 12 residues. Trimming shortened V by 1 base and J by 6 bases, and 9 bases separated the two germline ends. The data stem from a study of response to subunit inactivated influenza vaccine. General study findings and limits: Authors suggested seasonal influenza vaccinations each recruit few new T cells.

The V and J genes are TRBV20-1 and TRBJ1-2; D perhaps matches TRBD1 (6 bases). The sequence derives from a man between 50 and 59 years old who received an inactivated influenza vaccine. This material consisted of non-naive T cells sorted from PBMCs, taken on the day of vaccination. The CDR3 loop reads CSARGAGDGYTF. CDR3 DNA sequence: TGCAGTGCTAGAGGGGCAGGGGATGGCTACACCTTC.